The rows below give T cell receptor beta chains drawn from one sample of a study of cytomegalovirus exposure and HLA in healthy donors. Some clones are missing from TCRdb's copy, which holds only in-frame ones; the method was immunoSEQ multiplex PCR. This sample carries fewer than 200,000 clones, roughly 91% of them seen once, and the ten largest clones take roughly 4.2%. The sequenced material came from PBMCs. Receptor source: a man between 18 and 29 years old in good health and CMV-seropositive. CDR3s include the opening cysteine and the closing phenylalanine or tryptophan. Fields, in order: V gene, J gene, CDR3 protein.

>TRBV29-1|TRBJ2-1
CSVGTSGRWDEQFF
>TRBV7-9|TRBJ2-3
CASSHTSTRTDTQYF
>TRBV18|TRBJ1-4
CASSPPNSGEKLFF
>TRBV19|TRBJ1-2
CASRRQTELYGYTF
>TRBV28|TRBJ1-2
CASTMFWTGGKDYGYTF
>TRBV7-9|TRBJ2-7
CASSSRYEQYF
>TRBV27|TRBJ2-1
CASSFGQHYNEQFF
>TRBV28|TRBJ2-7
CASTYPGGGRASEQYF
>TRBV29-1|TRBJ2-7
CSVQTGSYEQYF
>TRBV6-5|TRBJ2-3
CASSLGAGSTDTQYF
>TRBV7-8|TRBJ1-3
CASSLGQSSGNTIYF
>TRBV6-1|TRBJ2-5
CASSEDNPQETQYF
>TRBV9|TRBJ2-5
CASSSGLRETQYF
>TRBV27|TRBJ1-5
CASRRDLRDRGDQPQHF
>TRBV11-2|TRBJ1-3
CASSSDRGNTIYF
>TRBV29-1|TRBJ2-7
CSANAQGSYEQYF
>TRBV30|TRBJ2-7
CAWSRRTSGYEQYF
>TRBV7-9|TRBJ2-7
CASSLVGGRYYEQYF
>TRBV4-2|TRBJ2-5
CASSQDWDIQETQYF
>TRBV7-9|TRBJ2-7
CASGDSGREHHEQYF
>TRBV25-1|TRBJ2-1
CASSPYNEQFF
>TRBV27|TRBJ1-5
CASSLGGGGSNQPQHF
>TRBV29-1|TRBJ2-2
CSVGGLAGGTNTGELFF
>TRBV5-1|TRBJ2-7
CASSTSSSAEQYF
>TRBV2|TRBJ1-1
CASSPLSGGGTEAFF
>TRBV7-9|TRBJ2-2
CASSLEDRFTGELFF
>TRBV6-1|TRBJ1-2
CASGVQGANYGYTF
>TRBV4-1|TRBJ2-3
CASSKPGLATTNTQYF
>TRBV19|TRBJ1-1
CASSLAPSGGTEAFF
>TRBV9|TRBJ1-2
CASDRAGNYGYTF
>TRBV4-1|TRBJ1-5
CASSQPGQGPLTDSNQPQHF
>TRBV5-8|TRBJ2-2
CASSLPTGYTGELFF
>TRBV5-1|TRBJ2-3
CASSYGTSVRDTQYF
>TRBV7-9|TRBJ2-1
CASSPGTSVPNEQFF
>TRBV5-8|TRBJ1-2
CASSLVIVGYTF
>TRBV19|TRBJ2-1
CASSTQGSNEQFF
>TRBV7-2|TRBJ2-2
CASSLEVAAYTGELFF
>TRBV2|TRBJ2-5
CASNGGSSETQYF
>TRBV4-1|TRBJ2-1
CASSHTAGGSSYNEQFF
>TRBV19|TRBJ2-2
CASSNSGSNTGELFF
>TRBV7-6|TRBJ2-5
CASSIREGGTGGLVTQYF
>TRBV11-1|TRBJ1-4
CASSLGDRDEEKLFF
>TRBV2|TRBJ1-5
CASSHSGARQPQHF
>TRBV5-1|TRBJ2-1
CASSPDRERAEQFF
>TRBV15|TRBJ1-4
CATSSSGGREKLFF